Below are 2 T cell receptor beta chains sequenced from a single sample in a study of cytomegalovirus exposure and HLA in healthy donors (dated by TCRdb to the late 2010s). The library came from the immunoSEQ multiplex PCR assay. A mixture of 60 forward primers for TCR Vbeta segments and 13 reverse primers for TCR Jbeta segments was used in the multiplex PCR. TCRdb stores this immuneACCESS table with in-frame sequences only. Part of the clones is absent; in the studies checked, under half of the shortfall reflects unresolved V genes, and no reason is known for the rest. For this sample the table gives more than 110,000 clones, of which around 10% were detected only once. The ten largest clones capture 1.8% of the sample. The sample taken for sequencing was PBMCs. Every receptor here comes from a man aged 45-65 years in good health and CMV-seronegative.

The sample holds a few counts of this clone. The V call is TRBV7-3, the J call TRBJ2-3; tentative D call: TRBD1 (6 bases). CDR1 SGHTA and CDR2 FQGTGA come from the germline V gene. Deletions cut 5 bases from V and 4 bases from J, with 13 bases between. The CDR3 loop spans 14 amino acids. CDR3: CASSVNRDPDTQYF. The CDR3 DNA sequence: TGTGCCAGCAGCGTCAACAGGGACCCAGATACGCAGTATTTT.

There are a few counts of this clone. This same CDR3 is encoded by further DNA sequences in the sample. CDR3 residues: CASSLGGGNTEAFF. In DNA, the CDR3 is TGCGCCAGCAGCTTAGGGGGGGGAAACACTGAAGCTTTCTTT. V usage is TRBV5-1 and J usage is TRBJ1-1; tentative D call: TRBD1 (6 bases). V shed 2 bases and J shed 2 bases, with 10 bases lying between them. Germline CDR1 SGHRS, CDR2 YFSETQ. The CDR3 loop spans 14 amino acids.